The sequence of this T cell receptor beta chain was determined in a study of CD8 T cells in ankylosing spondylitis. Study conclusions and caveats: Seemingly characteristic of ankylosing spondylitis blood was a TCR beta motif consisting of about 8 highly homologous variants. Significant enrichment of disease-linked clones was reportedly seen in matched ankylosing spondylitis synovial fluid.

Germline lookup yields CDR1 KGHSH and CDR2 LQKENI. The CDR3 covers 14 residues. With 8 bases clipped from V and 5 bases from J, the junction kept 10 bases outside the gene matches. Comments on this clonotype: Its antigen is unidentified.

TCRdb reprocessed the 5' RACE reads with MiXCR, giving one entry per CDR3 protein. The sample lists 390,000 or so distinct CDR3 sequences, about 22% occurring once. The sequence derives from a male donor with ankylosing spondylitis. The chain joins TRBV18 to TRBJ2-5, with 8 nucleotides matching TRBD2. The material sequenced was blood, either unsorted or a sorted T cell fraction (not recorded which). CDR3 protein: CASRPGGGMETQYF. In nucleotides, the CDR3 is TGTGCCAGCCGCCCCGGGGGGGGCATGGAGACCCAGTACTTC.